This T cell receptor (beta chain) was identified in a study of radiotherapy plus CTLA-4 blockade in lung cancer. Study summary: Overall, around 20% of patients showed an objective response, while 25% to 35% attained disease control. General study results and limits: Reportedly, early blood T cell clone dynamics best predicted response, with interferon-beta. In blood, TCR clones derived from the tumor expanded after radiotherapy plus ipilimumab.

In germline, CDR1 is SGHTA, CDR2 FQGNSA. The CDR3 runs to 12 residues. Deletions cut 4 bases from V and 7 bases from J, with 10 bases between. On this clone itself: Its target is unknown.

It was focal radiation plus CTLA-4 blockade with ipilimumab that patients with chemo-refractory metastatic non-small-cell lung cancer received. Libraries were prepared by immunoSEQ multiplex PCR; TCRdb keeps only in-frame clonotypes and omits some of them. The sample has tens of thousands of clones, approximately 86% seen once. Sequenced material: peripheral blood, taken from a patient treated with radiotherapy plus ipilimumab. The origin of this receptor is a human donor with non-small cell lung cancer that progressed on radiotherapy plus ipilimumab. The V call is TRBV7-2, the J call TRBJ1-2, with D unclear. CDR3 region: CASSSSDPGYTF. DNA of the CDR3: TGTGCCAGCAGCTCCTCGGATCCTGGCTACACCTTC.